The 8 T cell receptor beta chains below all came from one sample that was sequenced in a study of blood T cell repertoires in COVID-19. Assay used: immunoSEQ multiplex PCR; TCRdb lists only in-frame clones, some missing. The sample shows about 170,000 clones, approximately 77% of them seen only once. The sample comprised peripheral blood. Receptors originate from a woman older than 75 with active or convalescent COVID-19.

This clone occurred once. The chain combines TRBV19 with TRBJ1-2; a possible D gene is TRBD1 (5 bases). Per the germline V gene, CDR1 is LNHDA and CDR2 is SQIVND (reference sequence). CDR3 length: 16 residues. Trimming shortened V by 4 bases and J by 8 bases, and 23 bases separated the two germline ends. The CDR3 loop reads CASSTQRPGLLGGYTF. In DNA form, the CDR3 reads TGTGCCAGTAGTACCCAACGACCGGGACTTTTGGGGGGCTACACCTTC.

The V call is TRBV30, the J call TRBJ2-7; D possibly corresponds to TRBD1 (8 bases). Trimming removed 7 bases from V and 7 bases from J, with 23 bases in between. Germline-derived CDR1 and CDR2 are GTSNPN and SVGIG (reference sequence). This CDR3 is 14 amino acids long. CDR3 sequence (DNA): TGTGCCTTGACGGGGGGCAGGGGGCTACGGGAGCAGTACTTC. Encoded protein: CALTGGRGLREQYF.

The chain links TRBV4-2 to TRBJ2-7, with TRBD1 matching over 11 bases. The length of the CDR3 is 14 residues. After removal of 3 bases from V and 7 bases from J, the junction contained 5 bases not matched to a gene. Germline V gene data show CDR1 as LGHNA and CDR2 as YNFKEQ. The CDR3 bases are TGTGCCAGCAGCCACACCGGGACAGGGGGAGAGCAGTACTTC. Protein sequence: CASSHTGTGGEQYF.

This CDR3 is CASSLVAGVNTGELFF. The DNA for the CDR3 is TGCGCCAGCAGCTTGGTAGCCGGGGTGAACACCGGGGAGCTGTTTTTT. The J gene is TRBJ2-2, the V gene TRBV5-1; possibly TRBD2 for D (5 bases). The V gene lost 0 bases and the J gene lost 1 base, with 10 bases spanning the gap. Germline V lookup: CDR1 SGHRS, CDR2 YFSETQ. This CDR3 has 16 amino acids.

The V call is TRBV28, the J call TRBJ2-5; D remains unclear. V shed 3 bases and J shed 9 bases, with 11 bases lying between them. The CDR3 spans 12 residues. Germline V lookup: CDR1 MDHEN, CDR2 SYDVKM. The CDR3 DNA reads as TGTGCCAGCAGTTTGCGTCCCCCGGCCCAGTACTTC. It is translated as CASSLRPPAQYF.

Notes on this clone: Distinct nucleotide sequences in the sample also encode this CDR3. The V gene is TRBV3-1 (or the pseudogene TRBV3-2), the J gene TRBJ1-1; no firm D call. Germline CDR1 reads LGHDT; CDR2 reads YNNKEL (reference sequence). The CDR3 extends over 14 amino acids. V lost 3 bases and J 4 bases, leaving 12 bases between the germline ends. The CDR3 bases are TGTGCCAGCAGCCAGGCGGGAGGTGGCACTGAAGCTTTCTTT. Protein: CASSQAGGGTEAFF.

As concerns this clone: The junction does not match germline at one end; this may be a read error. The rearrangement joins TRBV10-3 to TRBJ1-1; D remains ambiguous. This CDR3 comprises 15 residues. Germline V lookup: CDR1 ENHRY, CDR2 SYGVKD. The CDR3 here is CAITRGSRANTKAFF. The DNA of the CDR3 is TGTGCCATCACCCGTGGGTCGCGGGCGAACACTAAAGCTTTCTTT.

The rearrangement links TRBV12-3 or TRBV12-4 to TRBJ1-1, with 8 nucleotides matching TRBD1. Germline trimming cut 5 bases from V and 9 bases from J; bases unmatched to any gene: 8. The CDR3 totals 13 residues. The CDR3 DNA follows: TGTGCCAGCAGTCCGGACAGGGTCGGGAAAGCTTTCTTT. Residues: CASSPDRVGKAFF.